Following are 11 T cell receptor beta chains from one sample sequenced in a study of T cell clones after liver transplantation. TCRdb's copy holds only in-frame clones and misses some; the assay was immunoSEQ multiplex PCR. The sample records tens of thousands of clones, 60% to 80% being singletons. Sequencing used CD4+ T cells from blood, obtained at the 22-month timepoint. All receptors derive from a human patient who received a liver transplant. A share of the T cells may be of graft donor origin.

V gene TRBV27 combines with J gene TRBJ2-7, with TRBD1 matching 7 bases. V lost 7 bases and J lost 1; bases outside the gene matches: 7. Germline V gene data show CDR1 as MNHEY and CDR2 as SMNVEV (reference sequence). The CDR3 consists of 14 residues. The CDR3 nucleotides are TGTGCCAGCATCAAAAGACAGGGTTCCTACGAGCAGTACTTC. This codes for CASIKRQGSYEQYF.

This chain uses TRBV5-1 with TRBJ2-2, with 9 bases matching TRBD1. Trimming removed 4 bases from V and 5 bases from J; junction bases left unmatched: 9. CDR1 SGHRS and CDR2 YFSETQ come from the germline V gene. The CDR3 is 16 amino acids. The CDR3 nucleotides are TGCGCCAGCAGCCTACAGGGGGCTGGGGCAACCGGGGAGCTGTTTTTT. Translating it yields CASSLQGAGATGELFF.

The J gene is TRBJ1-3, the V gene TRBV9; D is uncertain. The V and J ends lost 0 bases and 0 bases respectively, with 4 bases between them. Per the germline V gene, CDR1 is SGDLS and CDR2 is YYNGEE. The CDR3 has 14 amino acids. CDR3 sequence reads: CASSVDPSGNTIYF. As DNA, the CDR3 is TGTGCCAGCAGCGTAGACCCCTCTGGAAACACCATATATTTT.

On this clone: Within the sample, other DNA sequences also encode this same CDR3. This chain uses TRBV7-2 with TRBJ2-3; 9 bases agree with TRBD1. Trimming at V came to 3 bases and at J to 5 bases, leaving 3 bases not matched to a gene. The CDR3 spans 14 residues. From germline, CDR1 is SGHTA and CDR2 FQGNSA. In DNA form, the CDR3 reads TGTGCCAGCAGCTTGGGACAGGGTCAAGATACGCAGTATTTT. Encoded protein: CASSLGQGQDTQYF. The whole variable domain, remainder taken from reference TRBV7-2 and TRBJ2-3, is GAGVSQSPSNKVTEKGKDVELRCDPISGHTALYWYRQSLGQGLEFLIYFQGNSAPDKSGLPSDRFSAERTGGSVSTLTIQRTQQEDSAVYLCASSLGQGQDTQYFGPGTRLTVL.

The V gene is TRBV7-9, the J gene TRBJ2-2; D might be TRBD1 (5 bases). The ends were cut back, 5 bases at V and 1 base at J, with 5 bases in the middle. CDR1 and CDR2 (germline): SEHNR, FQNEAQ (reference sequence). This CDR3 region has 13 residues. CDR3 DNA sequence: TGTGCCAGCAGCACAGGGAACACCGGGGAGCTGTTTTTT. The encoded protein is CASSTGNTGELFF. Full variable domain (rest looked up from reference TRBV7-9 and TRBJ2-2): DTGVSQNPRHKITKRGQNVTFRCDPISEHNRLYWYRQTLGQGPEFLTYFQNEAQLEKSRLLSDRFSAERPKGSFSTLEIQRTEQGDSAMYLCASSTGNTGELFFGEGSRLTVL.

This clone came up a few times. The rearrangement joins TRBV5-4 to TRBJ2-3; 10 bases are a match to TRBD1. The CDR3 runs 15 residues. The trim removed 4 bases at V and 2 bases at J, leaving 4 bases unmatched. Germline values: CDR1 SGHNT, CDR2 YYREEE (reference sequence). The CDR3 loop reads CASSPTGGTTDTQYF. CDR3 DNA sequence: TGTGCCAGCAGCCCGACAGGGGGCACCACAGATACGCAGTATTTT.

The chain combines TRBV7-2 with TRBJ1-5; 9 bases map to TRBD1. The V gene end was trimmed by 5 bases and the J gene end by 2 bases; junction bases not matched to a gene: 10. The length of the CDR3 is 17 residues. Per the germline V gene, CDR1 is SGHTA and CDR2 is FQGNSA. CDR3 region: CASSHPTGGSGNQPQHF. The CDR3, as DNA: TGTGCCAGCAGCCACCCGACAGGGGGTTCGGGCAATCAGCCCCAGCATTTT.

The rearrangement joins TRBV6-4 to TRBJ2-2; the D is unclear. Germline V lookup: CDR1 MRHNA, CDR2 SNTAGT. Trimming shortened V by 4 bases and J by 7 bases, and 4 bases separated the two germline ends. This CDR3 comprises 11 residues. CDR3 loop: CASSGGGELFF. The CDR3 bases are TGTGCCAGCAGTGGCGGCGGGGAGCTGTTTTTT.

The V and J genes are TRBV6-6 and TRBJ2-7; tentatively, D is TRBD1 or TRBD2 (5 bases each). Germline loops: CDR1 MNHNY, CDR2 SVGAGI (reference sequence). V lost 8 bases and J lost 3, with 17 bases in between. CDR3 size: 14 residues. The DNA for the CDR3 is TGTGCCAGCGGCCGGTCCGGGACGGACTACGAGCAGTACTTC. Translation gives CASGRSGTDYEQYF.

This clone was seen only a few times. The CDR3 region is CASSVGQANYGYTF. The CDR3 DNA follows: TGTGCCAGCAGCGTAGGACAGGCTAACTATGGCTACACCTTC. The V call is TRBV9, the J call TRBJ1-2; TRBD1 might be the D (6 bases). The CDR3 consists of 14 residues. CDR1 and CDR2 from the germline V gene are SGDLS and YYNGEE. V was shortened by 0 bases and J by 0 bases, with 6 bases between the two germline ends.

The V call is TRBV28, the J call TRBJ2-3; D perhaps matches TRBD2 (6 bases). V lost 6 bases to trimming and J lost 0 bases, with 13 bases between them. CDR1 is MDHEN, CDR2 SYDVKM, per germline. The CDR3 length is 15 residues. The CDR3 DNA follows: TGTGCCAGCAGCACATCTAGCGAGAGCACAGATACGCAGTATTTT. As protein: CASSTSSESTDTQYF. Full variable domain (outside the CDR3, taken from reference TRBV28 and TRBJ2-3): DVKVTQSSRYLVKRTGEKVFLECVQDMDHENMFWYRQDPGLGLRLIYFSYDVKMKEKGDIPEGYSVSREKKERFSLILESASTNQTSMYLCASSTSSESTDTQYFGPGTRLTVL.